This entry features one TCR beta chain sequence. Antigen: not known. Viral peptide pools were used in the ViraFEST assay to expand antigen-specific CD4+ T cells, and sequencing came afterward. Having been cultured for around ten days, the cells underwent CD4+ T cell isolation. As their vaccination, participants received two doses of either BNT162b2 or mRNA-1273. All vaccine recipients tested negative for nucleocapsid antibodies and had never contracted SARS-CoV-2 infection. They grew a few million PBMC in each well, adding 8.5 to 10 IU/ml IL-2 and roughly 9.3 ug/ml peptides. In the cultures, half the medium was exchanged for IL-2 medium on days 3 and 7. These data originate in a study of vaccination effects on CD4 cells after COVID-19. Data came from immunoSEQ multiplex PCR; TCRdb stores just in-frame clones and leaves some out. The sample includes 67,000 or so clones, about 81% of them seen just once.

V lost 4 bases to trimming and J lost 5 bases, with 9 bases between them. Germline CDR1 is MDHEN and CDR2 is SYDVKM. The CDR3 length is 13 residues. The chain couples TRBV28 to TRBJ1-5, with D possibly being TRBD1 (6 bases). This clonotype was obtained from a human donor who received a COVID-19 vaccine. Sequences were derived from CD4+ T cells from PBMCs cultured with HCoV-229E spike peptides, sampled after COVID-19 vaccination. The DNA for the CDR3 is TGTGCCAGCAGTTCGACAGGTTATCAGCCCCAGCATTTT. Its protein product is CASSSTGYQPQHF.